These 29 T cell receptor beta chains were sequenced from one sample in a study of patients and donors after allogeneic stem cell transplantation. TCRdb itself ran the RT-PCR reads through MiXCR, one entry per CDR3 protein. Of approximately 160,000 distinct CDR3 sequences in the sample, about 24% are singletons; the top ten hold 25% to 30%. The source material was blood, either unsorted or a sorted T cell fraction (not recorded which). The receptors originated from a human donor who was either an allogeneic HSCT recipient or a stem cell or donor lymphocyte infusion donor (not recorded which). It is not recorded whose cells these are; they may come from a transplant donor.

The rearrangement links TRBV18 to TRBJ1-1; TRBD1 matches 8 bases. This CDR3 is built from 14 residues. CDR1 is KGHSH and CDR2 is LQKENI in the germline V gene. Trimming cost V 6 bases and J 0 bases; bases outside gene matches: 3. DNA of the CDR3: TGTGCCAGCTCTAGACAGGGGATGAACACTGAAGCTTTCTTT. This translates into CASSRQGMNTEAFF.

The chain combines TRBV15 with TRBJ2-1; TRBD2 agrees at 7 bases. With 3 bases clipped from V and 3 bases from J, the junction kept 5 bases outside the gene matches. CDR3 length: 15 residues. Germline V CDR1 and CDR2: LNHNV, YYDKDF (reference sequence). The CDR3 bases are TGTGCCACCAGCAGGTCGGGGGGTGGCTACAATGAGCAGTTCTTC. Translating gives CATSRSGGGYNEQFF.

This chain joins TRBV6-6 and TRBJ1-2; D call uncertain. CDR3 size: 15 residues. With 0 bases removed from V and 5 bases from J, the gap between germline ends came to 13 bases. From germline, CDR1 is MNHNY and CDR2 SVGAGI (reference sequence). CDR3 region: CASSYSEATWYGYTF. The CDR3 DNA reads TGTGCCAGCAGTTACTCAGAGGCCACGTGGTATGGCTACACCTTC.

This clonotype has more than one count but fewer than ten. The genes are TRBV21-1 and TRBJ1-1; TRBD1 is the table's D call, not checked against the DNA. TRBV21-1 is shown as a pseudogene. CDR3 length: 13 amino acids. The CDR3: CASSKVVNRGAFF. The CDR3 DNA is TGTGCCAGCAGCAAAGTAGTGAATAGGGGAGCTTTCTTT.

This clonotype was counted between two and nine times. One end of the junction is discordant with germline, which a read error may explain. This chain uses TRBV5-1 with TRBJ1-2; 9 bases line up with TRBD1. The germline V gene encodes CDR1 SGHRS and CDR2 YFSETQ. The CDR3 is 11 residues long. CDR3: CASSPGQGSFF. In DNA form, the CDR3 reads TGCGCCAGCAGCCCTGGACAGGGGTCCTTCTTC.

V usage is TRBV5-6 and J usage is TRBJ2-5; D gene uncertain. The germline V gene has CDR1 SGHDT and CDR2 YYEEEE. This CDR3 contains 13 residues. Between the trimmed V and J ends, which lost 2 bases and 0 bases, there was a span of 5 bases. The DNA for the CDR3 is TGTGCCAGCAGCTTAGTCCACCAAGAGACCCAGTACTTC. The encoded protein is CASSLVHQETQYF.

This clonotype was seen a few times. This chain connects TRBV5-5 to TRBJ1-1, with 10 bases aligning to TRBD1. The V segment lost 4 bases and the J segment 1 base; nucleotides outside the gene matches: 4. CDR3 length: 15 residues. The germline CDR1 and CDR2 sequences are SGHKS and YYEKEE (reference sequence). The CDR3 reads CASSTWDRGNTEAFF. The CDR3, as DNA: TGTGCCAGCAGCACTTGGGACAGGGGGAACACTGAAGCTTTCTTT.

This chain links TRBV5-5 with TRBJ2-5; 7 bases map to TRBD1. Germline V gene lookup returns CDR1 SGHKS and CDR2 YYEKEE (reference sequence). CDR3 length equals 17 residues. V trimming: 4 bases; J trimming: 0 bases; junction bases outside the gene matches: 12. CDR3 sequence: CASSHIRTGRYQETQYF. CDR3 DNA sequence: TGTGCCAGCAGCCATATCCGGACAGGACGATACCAAGAGACCCAGTACTTC.

The gene calls are TRBV27 and TRBJ1-4, with unresolved D. Trimming took off 4 bases at V and 6 bases at J, with 12 bases between the two ends. This CDR3 has 14 amino acids. Germline V gene lookup returns CDR1 MNHEY and CDR2 SMNVEV (reference sequence). CDR3 in amino acids: CASSSGGLDEKLFF. The CDR3 DNA sequence: TGTGCCAGCAGTTCGGGCGGCTTGGATGAAAAACTGTTTTTT.

As DNA, the CDR3 is TGTGCCAGCAGTTTGGACGGTGGTCTAGCCAAAAACATTCAGTACTTC. This codes for CASSLDGGLAKNIQYF. The chain joins TRBV27 to TRBJ2-4; D not resolved. Germline lookup yields CDR1 MNHEY and CDR2 SMNVEV (reference sequence). Trimming took 3 bases from V and 0 from J, leaving 12 bases between them. This CDR3 contains 16 residues.

This clonotype was seen more than once but under ten times. This chain uses TRBV9 with TRBJ1-2; D gene uncertain. The CDR3 covers 14 residues. V was clipped by 1 base and J by 2 bases, with 9 bases between them. Germline assignment: CDR1 SGDLS and CDR2 YYNGEE. The CDR3 loop reads CASSVHGLNYGYTF. The CDR3 DNA reads TGTGCCAGCAGCGTACATGGGCTGAACTATGGCTACACCTTC.

This clonotype was seen a handful of times. This chain links TRBV2 with TRBJ1-1; 9 bases are shared with TRBD1. Per germline, CDR1 SNHLY and CDR2 FYNNEI. The CDR3 consists of 15 residues. The junction had 11 bases not matched to a gene; V was cut back by 7 bases and J by 5 bases. The chain's CDR3 is CASTWRDRVETEAFF. As DNA, the CDR3 is TGTGCCAGCACCTGGCGGGACAGGGTAGAGACTGAAGCTTTCTTT.

The chain links TRBV12-3 or TRBV12-4 to TRBJ1-4, with 7 bases identical to TRBD1. V lost 3 bases and J lost 8; bases outside the gene matches: 9. The CDR3 extends over 15 amino acids. The CDR3 region is CASSFYRGLREKLFF. DNA for the CDR3: TGTGCCAGCAGTTTCTACAGGGGACTTCGGGAAAAACTGTTTTTT.

The genes are TRBV5-1 and TRBJ1-2, with D perhaps matching TRBD1 (5 bases). V was clipped by 1 base and J by 2 bases, with 15 bases between them. CDR3 length: 16 amino acids. Per germline, CDR1 SGHRS and CDR2 YFSETQ. CDR3 sequence reads: CASSLIGQGGNYGYTF. CDR3 DNA sequence: TGCGCCAGCAGCTTGATAGGCCAGGGTGGAAACTATGGCTACACCTTC.

This clonotype was detected ten times or more. This chain connects TRBV20-1 to TRBJ1-1; a weak D match, TRBD1 (5 bases). Trimming cost V 6 bases and J 1 base, with 15 bases left between them. Germline V gene data show CDR1 as DFQATT and CDR2 as SNEGSKA (reference sequence). The length of the CDR3 is 14 residues. The CDR3 DNA is TGCAGTGCCTTTAGGACATCAGCGAACACTGAAGCTTTCTTT. This translates into CSAFRTSANTEAFF.

This clonotype has more than one count but fewer than ten. The V gene is TRBV20-1, the J gene TRBJ1-1; 12 bases align to TRBD1. With V trimmed by 7 bases and J by 0 bases, 0 bases remained unmatched. The CDR3 totals 13 residues. Germline CDR1 and CDR2: DFQATT and SNEGSKA (reference sequence). DNA for the CDR3: TGCAGTGGGGACAGGGGGCTGAACACTGAAGCTTTCTTT. Translating it yields CSGDRGLNTEAFF.

V is TRBV7-2 and J is TRBJ1-1; D uncertain. Germline loops: CDR1 SGHTA, CDR2 FQGNSA. The V end lost 7 bases, the J end lost 1 base, and 7 bases lay between the germline ends. This CDR3 is built from 12 residues. CDR3 bases: TGTGCCAGCAACCGACAGAACACTGAAGCTTTCTTT. Translated: CASNRQNTEAFF.

The gene calls are TRBV29-1 and TRBJ2-1; no definite D call. V shed 6 bases and J shed 5 bases, with 2 bases lying between them. This CDR3 is 9 amino acids long. CDR1 is SQVTM and CDR2 is ANQGSEA in the germline V gene. The CDR3 sequence is CSVNNEQFF. The DNA of the CDR3 is TGCAGCGTGAACAATGAGCAGTTCTTC.

The V and J genes are TRBV25-1 and TRBJ2-7; weak D call: TRBD2 (6 bases). The CDR3 sequence is 15 residues long. Germline V gene data show CDR1 as MGHDK and CDR2 as SYGVNS. Trimming stripped 3 bases from V and 6 bases from J, with 18 bases between. In DNA form, the CDR3 reads TGTGCCAGCAGTGATCCGGGACTTTTGTTTGGCGAGCAGTACTTC. Amino acid sequence: CASSDPGLLFGEQYF.

The chain joins TRBV12-3 or TRBV12-4 to TRBJ2-3; unclear D gene. Deletions cut 4 bases from V and 1 base from J, with 15 bases between. The CDR3 covers 16 residues. CDR3 sequence (DNA): TGTGCCAGCAGTTCACAGACCTATGGGGGCACAGATACGCAGTATTTT. It codes for CASSSQTYGGTDTQYF.

This clonotype has more than one count but fewer than ten. The chain couples TRBV5-1 to TRBJ1-1; TRBD1 might be the D (6 bases). V dropped 4 bases and J dropped 6 bases, with 16 bases sitting between them. CDR1 SGHRS and CDR2 YFSETQ come from the germline V gene. The CDR3 covers 14 residues. The CDR3 is CASSVDSGEAEAFF. The CDR3 DNA follows: TGCGCCAGCAGCGTGGACAGCGGGGAGGCTGAAGCTTTCTTT.

This chain connects TRBV7-2 to TRBJ1-1, with D unclear. The CDR3 is 15 residues long. Germline CDR1 SGHTA, CDR2 FQGNSA. Trimming stripped 6 bases from V and 1 base from J, with 15 bases between. The CDR3 loop is CASSPQLGRNTEAFF. CDR3 sequence (DNA): TGTGCCAGCAGTCCACAACTAGGACGGAACACTGAAGCTTTCTTT.

This clonotype was counted only a few times. This chain links TRBV7-9 with TRBJ1-2, with 9 bases aligning to TRBD1. Germline V gene lookup returns CDR1 SEHNR and CDR2 FQNEAQ (reference sequence). Trimming at V came to 3 bases and at J to 0 bases, leaving 2 bases not matched to a gene. This CDR3 contains 15 residues. Written as DNA, the CDR3 is TGTGCCAGCAGCTTTTGGGACAGGGCTAACTATGGCTACACCTTC. Amino acid sequence: CASSFWDRANYGYTF.

A word on this clonotype: This sequence may be a read error, since a much larger clone differs from it by one base. The rearrangement joins TRBV12-3 or TRBV12-4 to TRBJ1-1; D ambiguous. The CDR3 has 11 amino acids. Trimming left V 3 bases short and J 7 bases short, with 6 bases between. The DNA for the CDR3 is TGTGCCAGCAGTTTTGCACGTGAAGCTTTCTTT. Protein product: CASSFAREAFF.

This clonotype was seen more than once but under ten times. The chain recombines TRBV7-2 with TRBJ1-2; maybe TRBD1 (6 bases). Looked up from germline, CDR1 is SGHTA and CDR2 is FQGNSA. The V gene lost 4 bases and the J gene lost 7 bases, with 13 bases spanning the gap. This CDR3 has 13 residues. CDR3 sequence (DNA): TGTGCCAGCAGCTCGGGCGGGGGCGTTGGCTACACCTTC. It yields the protein CASSSGGGVGYTF.

DNA for the CDR3: TGCGCCAGCAGCTTGGACCGGGACCGCAGGCGTGGCTACACCTTC. Translating gives CASSLDRDRRRGYTF. The V and J genes are TRBV5-1 and TRBJ1-2; possible D gene TRBD1, 5 bases. The germline V and J ends were trimmed by 0 bases and 7 bases, with 16 bases remaining between them. This CDR3 is built from 15 residues. Germline CDR1 reads SGHRS; CDR2 reads YFSETQ.

This clonotype appeared many times. V usage is TRBV27 and J usage is TRBJ1-1; D may be TRBD1 (6 bases). Between the trimmed V and J ends, which lost 4 bases and 5 bases, there was a span of 11 bases. The CDR3 totals 13 residues. Germline V gives CDR1 MNHEY, CDR2 SMNVEV (reference sequence). The CDR3 DNA reads as TGTGCCAGCAGTTCCTGGGGGCAAACTGAAGCTTTCTTT. Translation gives CASSSWGQTEAFF.

This sequence joins TRBV29-1 and TRBJ1-3; maybe TRBD1 (6 bases). This CDR3 has 16 residues. Trimming left V 0 bases short and J 0 bases short, with 12 bases between. The germline gives CDR1 SQVTM, CDR2 ANQGSEA. The CDR3 sequence is CSVEEYREPSGNTIYF. The CDR3 DNA sequence: TGCAGCGTTGAAGAGTACAGGGAACCCTCTGGAAACACCATATATTTT.

The table lists this clonotype with a few counts. This sequence joins TRBV7-7 and TRBJ2-3; the D gene is possibly TRBD1 (6 bases). This CDR3 region has 14 residues. In germline, CDR1 is SSHAT, CDR2 FNYEAQ (reference sequence). Trimming took 2 bases from V and 6 from J, leaving 12 bases between them. CDR3 in amino acids: CASSLTTGSDTQYF. The CDR3 bases are TGTGCCAGCAGCTTAACGACAGGTTCGGATACGCAGTATTTT.